This T cell receptor beta chain stems from a study of early T cells in non-severe SARS-CoV-2 infection (dated by TCRdb to about 2021). Regarding the research as a whole: Because TCR sequencing was done on bulk RNA from unsorted whole blood, the alpha and beta chains could not be paired. On the study overall, not on this receptor specifically: VDJdb matching was skewed toward anti-spike CD8 responses, so virus-specific expansions were likely underestimated and private and CD4 specificities were missed.

Including the terminal cysteine and phenylalanine, the CDR3 comprises 13 residues. Of the read, only the CDR3 DNA is kept; its 39 bases are in frame from base 1. V loses 3 bases, J loses 7 bases, and the germline ends lie 13 bases apart. Sequences GTSNPN (CDR1) and SVGIG (CDR2) are obtained from the germline V gene (reference sequence). This was a case-control study nested in a cohort of healthcare workers in London, UK, who had nasopharyngeal swab PCR tests and blood samples taken every week. Healthcare workers were recruited during the week of the UK lockdown, between 23 and 31 March 2020, and followed weekly for up to 16 weeks. Library method: 5' RACE. TCRdb names NextSeq 500 as the instrument used. In the TCR library protocol, unique molecular identifiers were attached to individual cDNA molecules to correct for PCR bias and sequencing error. Both TCR alpha and beta chains were sequenced, and tight co-correlation was observed between alpha and beta sequence abundances in each sample. The original pipeline was this. Decombinator V4 was used to annotate TCR sequences for V gene, J gene and CDR3. Expanded TCRs were defined as changing significantly between any two time points under a Poisson model with p below 0.0001. TCR abundances were normalised to the total number of TCRs sequenced per sample and were expressed as counts per million. MAIT TCRs were defined by TRAV1-2 paired with TRAJ12, TRAJ20 or TRAJ33, and iNKT TCRs by TRAV10 paired with TRAJ18. VDJdb, accessed 1 November 2021, was searched for CMV, EBV and SARS-CoV-2 annotated TCRs, with TCRs annotated for multiple antigens excluded. The public reads were reprocessed in TCRdb via fastp at Q25 and MiXCR, keeping in-frame beta chains. One record per CDR3 amino acid sequence lists the most common genes and DNA. The V and J calls and clone size come from TCRdb's table, not from the authors' own analysis. A total of 45,000 to 60,000 distinct CDR3 sequences appear in this sample, 9.3% of them only once. The top ten clones comprise about 20% of the sample.

Concerning this clonotype itself: Its antigen target is currently unknown. Base qualities are not recorded, but no much larger clone differs from it by a single base.

The sequenced sample consisted of whole blood. Recombination connected TRBV30 to TRBJ2-1, with a weak D call of TRBD1 (6 bases match). The TCR comes from an adult who was a healthcare worker with PCR-confirmed SARS-CoV-2 infection or an uninfected control (not recorded which). The sequence in DNA is TGTGCCTGGAGAGGGGACACGTATAATGAGCAGTTCTTC. Its translation is CAWRGDTYNEQFF.